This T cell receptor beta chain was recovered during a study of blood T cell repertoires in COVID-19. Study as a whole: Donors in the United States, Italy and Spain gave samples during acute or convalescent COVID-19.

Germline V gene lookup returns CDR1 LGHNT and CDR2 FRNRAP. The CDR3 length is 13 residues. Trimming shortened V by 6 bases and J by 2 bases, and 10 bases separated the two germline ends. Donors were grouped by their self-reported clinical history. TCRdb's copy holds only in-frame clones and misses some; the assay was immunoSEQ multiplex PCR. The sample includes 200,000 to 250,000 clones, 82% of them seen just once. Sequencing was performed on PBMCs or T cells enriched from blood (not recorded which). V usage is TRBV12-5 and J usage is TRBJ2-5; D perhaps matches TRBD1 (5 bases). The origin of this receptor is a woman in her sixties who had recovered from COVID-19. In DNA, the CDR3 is TGTGCTAGTGGAACGACAGTTCAAGAGACCCAGTACTTC. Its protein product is CASGTTVQETQYF.